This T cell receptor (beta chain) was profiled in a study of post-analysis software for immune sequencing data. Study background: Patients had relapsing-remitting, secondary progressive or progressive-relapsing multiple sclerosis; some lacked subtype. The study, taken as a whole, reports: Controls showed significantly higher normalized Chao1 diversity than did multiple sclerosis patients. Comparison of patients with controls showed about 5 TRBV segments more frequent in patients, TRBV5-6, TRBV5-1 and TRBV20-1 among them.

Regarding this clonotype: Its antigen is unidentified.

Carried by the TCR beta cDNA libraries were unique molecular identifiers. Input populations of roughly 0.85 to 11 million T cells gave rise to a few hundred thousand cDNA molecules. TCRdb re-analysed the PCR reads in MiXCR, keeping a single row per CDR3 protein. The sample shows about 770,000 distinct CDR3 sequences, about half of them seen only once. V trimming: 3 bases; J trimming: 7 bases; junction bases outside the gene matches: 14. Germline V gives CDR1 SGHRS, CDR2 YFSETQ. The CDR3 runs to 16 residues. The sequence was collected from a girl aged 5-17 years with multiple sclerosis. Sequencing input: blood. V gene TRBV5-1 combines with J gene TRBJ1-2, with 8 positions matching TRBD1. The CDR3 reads CASSWEGQGNFRGYTF. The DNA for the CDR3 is TGCGCCAGCAGCTGGGAAGGACAGGGAAATTTTCGTGGCTACACCTTC.